A selection of T cell receptor beta chains follows, all from one sample in a study of T-cell memory formation after mild COVID-19. TCRdb reprocessed the 5' RACE reads with MiXCR, giving one entry per CDR3 protein. The table lists about 430,000 distinct CDR3 sequences, more than 15% of them singletons. Sample: PBMCs or a T cell subset sorted from them (not recorded which). These receptors were collected from a man aged 18 to 29 who had mild COVID-19 (a few samples of this study predate the infection). Cell type and time point are not known. CDR3s include the opening cysteine and the closing phenylalanine or tryptophan. A D gene is named only where the DNA matches it firmly. Only some rows state a clone size, as once, few, many or a class for expanded clones.

TRBJ2-3 | NA | NA | TRBV3-1 | TGTGCCAGCAGCCAAGATTTAGGTGTAGACACAGATACGCAGTATTTT | CASSQDLGVDTDTQYF
TRBJ1-2 | NA | NA | TRBV9 | TGTGCCAGCAGCGTACAGGGAGCTAACTATGGCTACACCTTC | CASSVQGANYGYTF
TRBJ2-1 | NA | NA | TRBV7-2 | TGTGCCAGCAGCTTAGCTAGGACAGCAAACAATGAGCAGTTCTTC | CASSLARTANNEQFF
TRBJ2-2 | NA | NA | TRBV7-2 | TGTGCCAGCAGCCCCGCCCCGGGGAACGGCCCCGGGGAGCTGTTTTTT | CASSPAPGNGPGELFF
TRBJ1-2 | NA | NA | TRBV6-2/TRBV6-3 | TGTGCCAGCAGTTACTCGTCAGGGTTTCGTCGCGGCTACACCTTC | CASSYSSGFRRGYTF
TRBJ2-1 | TRBD2 | NA | TRBV10-3 | TGTGCCATCAGTGGCCAAAGCGGGGGGGCCCTGAATGAGCAGTTCTTC | CAISGQSGGALNEQFF
TRBJ1-6 | NA | few | TRBV6-5 | TGTGCCAGCAGGCCGGTATCCTATAATTCACCCCTCCACTTT | CASRPVSYNSPLHF
TRBJ1-4 | NA | NA | TRBV15 | TGTGCCACCAGCAGTCTCGGGATGCTGTTTTTT | CATSSLGMLFF
TRBJ2-5 | NA | NA | TRBV20-1 | TGCAGTGCTAGAGATCCCCGCGGCCAGGCCGGGGAGACCCAGTACTTC | CSARDPRGQAGETQYF
TRBJ2-3 | NA | many | TRBV10-1 | TGCGCCAGCAGTGCCGGTCTCACAGATACGCAGTATTTT | CASSAGLTDTQYF
TRBJ2-3 | TRBD2 | few | TRBV7-3 | TGTGCCAGCAGCTTCCTAGCGGGCCCCAGGAGTACGCAGTATTTT | CASSFLAGPRSTQYF
TRBJ2-3 | TRBD2 | NA | TRBV7-2 | TGTGCCAGCAGCTTAGGCGGACTAGCGGGTAGCACAGATACGCAGTATTTT | CASSLGGLAGSTDTQYF
TRBJ2-1 | NA | many | TRBV7-8 | TGTGCCAGCAGCTCCATGAACAGCAATGAGCAGTTCTTC | CASSSMNSNEQFF
TRBJ1-1 | TRBD1 | few | TRBV5-1 | TGCGCCAGCAGCTTGGTCGGACAGGGGGTCTCTGAAGCTTTCTTT | CASSLVGQGVSEAFF
TRBJ2-7 | NA | many | TRBV12-3/TRBV12-4 | TGTGCCAGCAGCTTCGGCGGAACCTACGAGCAGTACTTC | CASSFGGTYEQYF
TRBJ2-5 | NA | many | TRBV15 | TGTGCCACCAGCAGAGGTTCGGGGAGAGGGGAGACCCAGTACTTC | CATSRGSGRGETQYF
TRBJ2-7 | NA | large | TRBV18 | TGTGCCAGCAGCCCCGGCTACGAGCAGTACTTC | CASSPGYEQYF
TRBJ2-7 | TRBD1 | NA | TRBV7-9 | TGTGCCGGGTCTGACAGGGACTACGAGCAGTACTTC | CAGSDRDYEQYF
TRBJ2-2 | TRBD2 | NA | TRBV4-3 | TGCGCCAGCAGCCAAGGAACCGGGACTAGAGCGTCGAACACCGGGGAGCTGTTTTTT | CASSQGTGTRASNTGELFF
TRBJ1-1 | TRBD1 | many | TRBV6-6 | TGCGCCAGCAGCCCACCAGGGGGGACTGAAGCTTTCTTT | CASSPPGGTEAFF
TRBJ2-7 | TRBD1 | NA | TRBV12-3/TRBV12-4 | TGTGCCAGCAGATCTACAGGGGCCCCTGAGCAGTACTTC | CASRSTGAPEQYF
TRBJ2-5 | TRBD2 | NA | TRBV5-5 | TGTGCCAGCAGCGAGACTAGCGGGGAAGAGACCCAGTACTTC | CASSETSGEETQYF
TRBJ1-5 | NA | few | TRBV28 | TGTGCCAGCAGTTCCTCCGACGGGAGCAATCAGCCCCAGCATTTT | CASSSSDGSNQPQHF
TRBJ1-5 | NA | few | TRBV25-1 | TGTGCCAGCAGTGAAATGGACAGCGAGACGGGTCAGCCCCAGCATTTT | CASSEMDSETGQPQHF
TRBJ1-2 | NA | NA | TRBV7-9 | TGTGCCAGCAGCTTGCCGTGGGGCAAAGGCTATGGCTACACCTTC | CASSLPWGKGYGYTF
TRBJ1-2 | NA | many | TRBV5-1 | TGCGCCAGCAGCTTGGGCCAGGGGACCTATGGCTACACCTTC | CASSLGQGTYGYTF
TRBJ1-1 | NA | NA | TRBV28 | TGTGCCAGCAGTTTTTCGTCAGGGGTTGCTACTGAAGCTTTCTTT | CASSFSSGVATEAFF
TRBJ1-1 | NA | NA | TRBV7-2 | TGTGCCAGCAGCTTAAGAAGGGGGGTTAACACTGAAGCTTTCTTT | CASSLRRGVNTEAFF
TRBJ2-3 | NA | few | TRBV7-7 | TGTGCTAGCAGCTCCCGGGGCCACACAGATACGCAGTATTTT | CASSSRGHTDTQYF
TRBJ2-1 | NA | few | TRBV2 | TGTGCCAGCTATGCAGAAAGTGAGCAGTTCTTC | CASYAESEQFF
TRBJ1-4 | TRBD1 | few | TRBV2 | TGTGCCAGCAACTATCCGGGACAGGGCGATGAAAAACTGTTTTTT | CASNYPGQGDEKLFF
TRBJ2-7 | TRBD1 | NA | TRBV12-5 | TGTGCTAGCAAGGCGGGGGACAGGGCATACGAGCAGTACTTC | CASKAGDRAYEQYF
TRBJ1-2 | NA | NA | TRBV5-5 | TGTGCCAGCAGCTTGGGGCTGAGCTATGGCTACACCTTC | CASSLGLSYGYTF
TRBJ2-1 | TRBD2 | NA | TRBV7-2 | TGTGCCAGCAGGAGCGGGGGGGCCAATGAGCAGTTCTTC | CASRSGGANEQFF
TRBJ2-3 | NA | many | TRBV24-1 | TGTGCCACCGCAGGGAACACAGATACGCAGTATTTT | CATAGNTDTQYF
TRBJ2-7 | NA | NA | TRBV6-5 | TGTGCCAGCAGTTACTTACTGGGGGATTCGTCCGAGCAGTACTTC | CASSYLLGDSSEQYF
TRBJ1-5 | NA | NA | TRBV4-1 | TGCGCCAGCAGCCATTACAGGGAGCAGCCCCAGCATTTT | CASSHYREQPQHF
TRBJ2-7 | NA | many | TRBV7-9 | TGTGCCAGCAGGGACCCCAGCGGAAGCTCCTACGAGCAGTACTTC | CASRDPSGSSYEQYF
TRBJ2-7 | NA | few | TRBV2 | TGTGCCAGCAGTGAAATAGGTTTCAGGCTCTACGAGCAGTACTTC | CASSEIGFRLYEQYF
TRBJ2-1 | TRBD2 | NA | TRBV29-1 | TGCAGCGTTGTAAGACTAGCGTGGGGTGAGAGTGAGCAGTTCTTC | CSVVRLAWGESEQFF
TRBJ2-3 | NA | few | TRBV3-1 | TGTGCCAGCAGCCCCCAGCCCGGGACGGGTGGCGGCACAGATACGCAGTATTTT | CASSPQPGTGGGTDTQYF
TRBJ2-5 | TRBD2 | few | TRBV20-1 | TGCAGTGCTAGCCCGACTAGCGGTTCCCAAGAGACCCAGTACTTC | CSASPTSGSQETQYF
TRBJ2-7 | TRBD1 | NA | TRBV20-1 | TGCAGTGCCGCCGGGACAGGTTCCTACGAGCAGTACTTC | CSAAGTGSYEQYF
TRBJ2-7 | TRBD1 | few | TRBV9 | TGTGCCAGCAGCGTCGGCCCGGGACAGGGGAACGAGCAGTACTTC | CASSVGPGQGNEQYF
TRBJ2-1 | NA | NA | TRBV7-9 | TGTGCCAGCAGCTCCCCGGACGCCCTTAATGGGGGGTTGGTCAATGAGCAGTTCTTC | CASSSPDALNGGLVNEQFF
TRBJ2-3 | TRBD2 | many | TRBV7-3 | TGTGCCAGCAGCTCTGGGACTAGCGGCACAGATACGCAGTATTTT | CASSSGTSGTDTQYF
TRBJ2-2 | NA | NA | TRBV9 | TGTGCCAGCAGCCCCCAGGGGGGAGTATCAGGGACTGCGAACACCGGGGAGCTGTTTTTT | CASSPQGGVSGTANTGELFF
TRBJ1-2 | NA | few | TRBV7-9 | TGTGCGGTGAACGGATATTTGAATGGCTACACCTTC | CAVNGYLNGYTF
TRBJ2-1 | TRBD1 | few | TRBV20-1 | TGCAGTGCTAGAAGCCCACAGACAGGGTCCTACAATGAGCAGTTCTTC | CSARSPQTGSYNEQFF
TRBJ2-5 | TRBD1 | NA | TRBV2 | TGTGCCAGCATCAGACAGGGGGCATTGGGAGAGACCCAGTACTTC | CASIRQGALGETQYF
TRBJ2-5 | TRBD2 | once | TRBV7-2 | TGTGCCAGCAGCCATTATGGCGGGGGGGCCCCAGAGACCCAGTACTTC | CASSHYGGGAPETQYF
TRBJ2-2 | NA | few | TRBV20-1 | TGCAGTGCTAGAGATATCCCCGGGGAGCTGTTTTTT | CSARDIPGELFF
TRBJ2-1 | TRBD2 | many | TRBV7-3 | TGTGCCAGCAGCTTACGAGCGGGGGACCTCTACAATGAGCAGTTCTTC | CASSLRAGDLYNEQFF
TRBJ1-2 | NA | NA | TRBV5-1 | TGCGCCAGCCCCGTTTTATACGGCTACACCTTC | CASPVLYGYTF
TRBJ1-5 | NA | few | TRBV20-1 | TGCAGTGCTAAAGGGGCAAGCAATCAGCCCCAGCATTTT | CSAKGASNQPQHF
TRBJ2-1 | NA | NA | TRBV19 | TGTGCCAGTAGGAGTGGGGGGTCTAAGCTGGATGAGCAGTTCTTC | CASRSGGSKLDEQFF
TRBJ1-6 | NA | few | TRBV7-9 | TGTGCCAGCAGCCATCCCCGGTCACCCCTCCACTTT | CASSHPRSPLHF
TRBJ1-1 | NA | NA | TRBV29-1 | TGCAGCGTTAACCGGATGAACACTGAAGCTTTCTTT | CSVNRMNTEAFF
TRBJ2-3 | TRBD1 | few | TRBV6-5 | TGTGCCAGCAGTTACTCACAGGGGACAGGGAGCACAGATACGCAGTATTTT | CASSYSQGTGSTDTQYF
TRBJ2-3 | NA | many | TRBV18 | TGTGCCAGCGCAATAAGCGGCCGCTCGGATACGCAGTATTTT | CASAISGRSDTQYF